A single sample is the source of the 20 T cell receptor beta chains below, sequenced in a study of cytomegalovirus exposure and HLA in healthy donors. With 60 Vbeta and 13 Jbeta primers, the PCR was carried out. Clones were read by immunoSEQ multiplex PCR, and TCRdb kept only the in-frame ones, dropping some. The table lists 200,000 to 250,000 clones, more than 75% of them singletons. Material for sequencing was PBMCs. The source of these receptors is a male donor in good health and CMV-seronegative.

V and J are TRBV4-1 and TRBJ1-2; TRBD1 is a possible D gene (5 bases). V lost 2 bases and J 4 bases, leaving 14 bases between the germline ends. Germline lookup yields CDR1 MGHRA and CDR2 YSYEKL. CDR3 length: 15 residues. CDR3 sequence: CASSQRGTDIYGYTF. CDR3 nucleotides: TGCGCCAGCAGCCAACGAGGGACTGACATCTATGGCTACACCTTC.

The rearrangement joins TRBV27 to TRBJ2-1, with D maybe TRBD2 (5 bases). This CDR3 has 17 residues. Trimming shortened V by 5 bases and J by 9 bases, and 26 bases separated the two germline ends. Germline V gene sequence: CDR1 MNHEY, CDR2 SMNVEV (reference sequence). The chain's CDR3 is CASSLNPGSQSLGEQFF. In nucleotides, the CDR3 is TGTGCCAGCAGTCTAAATCCGGGAAGTCAGAGTTTGGGTGAGCAGTTCTTC.

This clone occurred once. The chain joins TRBV27 to TRBJ2-1; no firm D call. The CDR3 loop spans 14 amino acids. Trimming removed 2 bases from V and 7 bases from J, with 12 bases in between. The germline CDR1 and CDR2 sequences are MNHEY and SMNVEV (reference sequence). The CDR3 region is CASSLVLWSNEQFF. CDR3 nucleotide sequence: TGTGCCAGCAGTTTAGTACTATGGTCTAATGAGCAGTTCTTC.

The chain employs TRBV29-1 and TRBJ2-1; D might be TRBD2 (6 bases). The CDR3 is made up of 13 amino acids. V was pared by 3 bases and J by 4 bases, with 10 bases between. CDR1 is SQVTM, CDR2 ANQGSEA, per germline. The CDR3 DNA sequence: TGCAGCGTTGAGCCGAGCGGGTACAATGAGCAGTTCTTC. It translates to CSVEPSGYNEQFF.

This chain links TRBV19 with TRBJ1-1; the match to TRBD1 covers 9 bases. In germline, CDR1 is LNHDA, CDR2 SQIVND (reference sequence). This CDR3 spans 16 amino acids. The ends lost 7 bases at V and 1 base at J; junction bases unmatched: 10. The CDR3 reads CASNGQGRIGNTEAFF. In DNA form, the CDR3 reads TGTGCCAGTAACGGACAGGGGAGAATAGGGAACACTGAAGCTTTCTTT.

The chain carries TRBV9 and TRBJ2-2; D is unresolved. The germline V gene has CDR1 SGDLS and CDR2 YYNGEE. The CDR3 sequence is 11 residues long. Trimming removed 3 bases from V and 7 bases from J, with 4 bases in between. In DNA, the CDR3 is TGTGCCAGCAGCGCGTTCGGGGAGCTGTTTTTT. Amino acids: CASSAFGELFF.

The sample holds a few counts of this clone. This chain uses TRBV5-1 with TRBJ2-7; 10 nucleotides align to TRBD1. Germline-derived CDR1 and CDR2 are SGHRS and YFSETQ. The V segment lost 3 bases and the J segment 3 bases; nucleotides outside the gene matches: 6. CDR3 length: 15 amino acids. The CDR3 sequence: CASSSTRTGGYEQYF. The CDR3, as DNA: TGCGCCAGCAGCTCTACCCGGACAGGGGGCTACGAGCAGTACTTC.

The chain couples TRBV7-8 to TRBJ2-3; TRBD2 is a possible D gene (5 bases). This CDR3 contains 15 residues. The V and J ends lost 5 bases and 2 bases respectively, with 14 bases between them. Looked up from germline, CDR1 is SGHVS and CDR2 is FQNEAQ. This chain's CDR3 is CASSLLSGNTDTQYF. The CDR3, as DNA: TGTGCCAGCAGCCTCCTGAGCGGAAACACAGATACGCAGTATTTT. Looking up the rest from reference TRBV7-8 and TRBJ2-3 gives the full variable domain: GAGVSQSPRYKVAKRGQDVALRCDPISGHVSLFWYQQALGQGPEFLTYFQNEAQLDKSGLPSDRFFAERPEGSVSTLKIQRTQQEDSAVYLCASSLLSGNTDTQYFGPGTRLTVL.

The chain has TRBV14 and TRBJ2-7, with D uncertain. The CDR3 is 14 amino acids. Looked up from germline, CDR1 is SGHDN and CDR2 is FVKESK. The V and J ends lost 1 base and 3 bases respectively, with 10 bases between them. The CDR3 DNA reads as TGTGCCAGCAGCCAAGTGAACGGAGACTACGAGCAGTACTTC. Its translation: CASSQVNGDYEQYF. The entire variable domain, with the rest obtained from reference TRBV14 and TRBJ2-7, is as follows: EAGVTQFPSHSVIEKGQTVTLRCDPISGHDNLYWYRRVMGKEIKFLLHFVKESKQDESGMPNNRFLAERTGGTYSTLKVQPAELEDSGVYFCASSQVNGDYEQYFGPGTRLTVT.

The gene calls are TRBV7-9 and TRBJ1-3; TRBD1 is a possible D gene (6 bases). There are 17 residues in the CDR3. Germline CDR1 and CDR2: SEHNR and FQNEAQ (reference sequence). Between the trimmed V and J ends, which lost 5 bases and 6 bases, there was a span of 23 bases. CDR3 residues: CASSKPTGRGGSNTIYF. In DNA form, the CDR3 reads TGTGCCAGCAGCAAACCTACAGGCCGAGGGGGTTCAAACACCATATATTTT. The variable domain in full, completed from reference TRBV7-9 and TRBJ1-3, reads DTGVSQNPRHKITKRGQNVTFRCDPISEHNRLYWYRQTLGQGPEFLTYFQNEAQLEKSRLLSDRFSAERPKGSFSTLEIQRTEQGDSAMYLCASSKPTGRGGSNTIYFGEGSWLTVV.

This clone was detected a few times. Within the sample, other DNA sequences also encode this same CDR3. V gene TRBV6-6 combines with J gene TRBJ1-5, with 9 bases fitting TRBD1. Germline trimming cut 4 bases from V and 4 bases from J; bases unmatched to any gene: 5. Per germline, CDR1 MNHNY and CDR2 SVGAGI (reference sequence). The length of the CDR3 is 15 residues. In DNA form, the CDR3 reads TGTGCCAGCAGTTGGGGACAGGGTCCTAATCAGCCCCAGCATTTT. This gives the protein CASSWGQGPNQPQHF.

This clone was seen a handful of times. The chain joins TRBV13 to TRBJ1-1; no definite D call. From germline, CDR1 is PRHDT and CDR2 FYEKMQ (reference sequence). The V end lost 1 base, the J end lost 3 bases, and 9 bases lay between the germline ends. The CDR3 runs 14 residues. CDR3 DNA: TGTGCCAGCAGCTTAGAAGGGAGGGACACTGAAGCTTTCTTT. Translating gives CASSLEGRDTEAFF.

The genes are TRBV5-4 and TRBJ2-5, with TRBD2 identical over 10 bases. V dropped 3 bases and J dropped 6; count of bases not matched to a gene: 5. Germline lookup yields CDR1 SGHNT and CDR2 YYREEE (reference sequence). The CDR3 consists of 14 residues. For the CDR3, the DNA is TGTGCCAGCAGCTCGGGACTAGCGCGGCAGACCCAGTACTTC. Protein: CASSSGLARQTQYF.

V usage is TRBV7-9 and J usage is TRBJ1-4; D is undetermined. Germline loops: CDR1 SEHNR, CDR2 FQNEAQ (reference sequence). The V and J ends lost 5 bases and 8 bases respectively, with 12 bases between them. CDR3 length equals 13 residues. The CDR3 loop is CASSGRAGEKLFF. CDR3 nucleotides: TGTGCCAGCAGCGGGCGAGCGGGGGAAAAACTGTTTTTT. Filled out from reference TRBV7-9 and TRBJ1-4, the complete variable domain reads DTGVSQNPRHKITKRGQNVTFRCDPISEHNRLYWYRQTLGQGPEFLTYFQNEAQLEKSRLLSDRFSAERPKGSFSTLEIQRTEQGDSAMYLCASSGRAGEKLFFGSGTQLSVL.

The chain combines TRBV27 with TRBJ2-7, with a weak D call TRBD1 (5 bases). This CDR3 contains 15 residues. V was cut by 3 bases and J by 0 bases, with 12 bases left in between. Germline CDR1 reads MNHEY; CDR2 reads SMNVEV (reference sequence). The CDR3 DNA is TGTGCCAGCAGTTTTTGGACACTTCACTCCTACGAGCAGTACTTC. This gives the protein CASSFWTLHSYEQYF.

Only a few counts were recorded for this clone. This rearrangement joins TRBV10-1 to TRBJ2-7; D is possibly TRBD2 (5 bases). CDR3 length: 13 residues. In germline, CDR1 is WNHNN, CDR2 SYGVQD (reference sequence). V dropped 8 bases and J dropped 2 bases, with 13 bases sitting between them. CDR3 region: CASPRAEAYEQYF. As DNA, the CDR3 is TGCGCCAGCCCGCGGGCCGAAGCCTACGAGCAGTACTTC.

The rearrangement joins TRBV7-6 to TRBJ1-4; D is unresolved. The CDR3 extends over 17 amino acids. Looked up from germline, CDR1 is SGHVS and CDR2 is FNYEAQ. V was trimmed by 1 base and J by 8 bases, leaving 20 bases between them. CDR3 nucleotide sequence: TGTGCCAGCAGCTTAGAGGTATCCGGAGGCTCGAAGGAAAAACTGTTTTTT. Its translation is CASSLEVSGGSKEKLFF.

This rearrangement joins TRBV18 to TRBJ1-6; no definite D call. The germline gives CDR1 KGHSH, CDR2 LQKENI. The CDR3 length is 15 residues. V gave up 3 bases and J gave up 4 bases, with 10 bases separating them. CDR3: CASSPIGQYNSPLHF. The CDR3 DNA reads TGTGCCAGCTCACCGATTGGGCAGTATAATTCACCCCTCCACTTT.

V is TRBV7-8 and J is TRBJ2-2; 10 nucleotides align to TRBD1. Germline assignment: CDR1 SGHVS and CDR2 FQNEAQ. With 1 base clipped from V and 2 bases from J, the junction kept 13 bases outside the gene matches. The CDR3 totals 20 residues. For the CDR3, the DNA is TGTGCCAGCAGCTTAGGGGGTCCCGGGACAGGGGCGCCCAACACCGGGGAGCTGTTTTTT. It encodes CASSLGGPGTGAPNTGELFF.

On this clone itself: This sample also contains other DNA sequences that code for the same CDR3. The chain has TRBV5-6 and TRBJ2-5; 7 bases are a match to TRBD1. The V gene's germline CDR1 is SGHDT and CDR2 YYEEEE. V gave up 4 bases and J gave up 1 base; unmatched junction bases: 4. There are 14 residues in the CDR3. In DNA, the CDR3 is TGTGCCAGCAGCCGTGGGACAGCCCAAGAGACCCAGTACTTC. It translates to CASSRGTAQETQYF. The full variable domain, in which reference TRBV5-6 and TRBJ2-5 provide the parts outside the CDR3, is DAGVTQSPTHLIKTRGQQVTLRCSPKSGHDTVSWYQQALGQGPQFIFQYYEEEERQRGNFPDRFSGHQFPNYSSELNVNALLLGDSALYLCASSRGTAQETQYFGPGTRLLVL.